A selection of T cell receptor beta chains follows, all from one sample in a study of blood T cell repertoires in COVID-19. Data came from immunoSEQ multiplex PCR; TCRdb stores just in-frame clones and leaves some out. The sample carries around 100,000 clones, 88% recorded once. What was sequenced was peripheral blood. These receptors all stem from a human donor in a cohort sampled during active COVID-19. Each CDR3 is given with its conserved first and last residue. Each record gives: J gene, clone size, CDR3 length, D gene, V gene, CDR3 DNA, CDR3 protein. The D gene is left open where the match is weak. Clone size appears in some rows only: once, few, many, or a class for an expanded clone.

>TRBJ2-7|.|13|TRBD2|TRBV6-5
TGTGCCAGCGGCGGGAGTAGTTCCTACGAGCAGTACTTC
CASGGSSSYEQYF
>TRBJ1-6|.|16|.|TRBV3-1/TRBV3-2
TGTGCCAGCAGCCAATTAGGGCAGGGGTATAATTCACCCCTCCACTTT
CASSQLGQGYNSPLHF
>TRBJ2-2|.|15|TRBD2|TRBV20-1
TGCAGTGCTAGTCCTAGCGGGAGAGGAACCGGGGAGCTGTTTTTT
CSASPSGRGTGELFF
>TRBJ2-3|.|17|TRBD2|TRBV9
TGTGCCAGCAGCGCCAGACTAGCGGGAGGGCGGGAAGATACGCAGTATTTT
CASSARLAGGREDTQYF
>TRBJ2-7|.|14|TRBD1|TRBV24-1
TGTGCCACCAGTCTCGACAGGGCCTCCTACGAGCAGTACTTC
CATSLDRASYEQYF
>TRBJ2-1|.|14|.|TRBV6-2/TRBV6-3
TGTGCCAGCAGTTCGGCGGGAAGTAGGAGTGAGCAGTTCTTC
CASSSAGSRSEQFF
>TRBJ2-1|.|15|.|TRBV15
TGTGCCACCAGTAAATTGGCCGCGACTTACAATGAGCAGTTCTTC
CATSKLAATYNEQFF
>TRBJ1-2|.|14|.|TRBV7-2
TGTGCCAGCAGCCGCGGGACGGCGAACTATGGCTACACCTTC
CASSRGTANYGYTF
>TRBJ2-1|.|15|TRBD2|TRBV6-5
TGTGCCAGCACGACAGCGGGGTCCTCCTACAATGAGCAGTTCTTC
CASTTAGSSYNEQFF
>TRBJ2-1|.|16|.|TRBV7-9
TGTGCCAGCAGCCCACCGAGACAGGAGACCTACAATGAGCAGTTCTTC
CASSPPRQETYNEQFF
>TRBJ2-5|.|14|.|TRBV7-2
TGTGCCAGCAGCCGGCGGGCACGACAAGAGACCCAGTACTTC
CASSRRARQETQYF
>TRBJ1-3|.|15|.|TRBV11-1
TGTGCCAGCAGCGCCCGGGAAAACTCTGGAAACACCATATATTTT
CASSARENSGNTIYF
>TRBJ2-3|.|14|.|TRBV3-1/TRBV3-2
TGTGCCAGCAGCCAAGACAGGGGTGCAGATACGCAGTATTTT
CASSQDRGADTQYF
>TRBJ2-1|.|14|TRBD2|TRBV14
TGTGCCAGCACCGGGACTAGCAGATACAATGAGCAGTTCTTC
CASTGTSRYNEQFF
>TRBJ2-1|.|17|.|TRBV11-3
TGTGCCAGCAGCACTAGCAGTGGCCCCATCTCCTACAATGAGCAGTTCTTC
CASSTSSGPISYNEQFF
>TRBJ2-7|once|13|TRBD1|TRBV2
TGTGCCAGCAGCCCCGGGACAGGGTTCGAGCAGTACTTC
CASSPGTGFEQYF
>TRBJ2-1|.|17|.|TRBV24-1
TGTGCCACCAGTATCACCGGGACTGGGGATTCCTACAATGAGCAGTTCTTC
CATSITGTGDSYNEQFF
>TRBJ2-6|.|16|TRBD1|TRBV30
TGTGCCTGGAGTAGGAGGACAGGGGCTGGGGCCAACGTCCTGACTTTC
CAWSRRTGAGANVLTF
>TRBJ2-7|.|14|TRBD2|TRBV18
TGTGCCAGCTCCTCAGCGGGAGCTTCCTACGAGCAGTACTTC
CASSSAGASYEQYF
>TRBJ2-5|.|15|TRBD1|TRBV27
TGTGCCAGCAGTCCCGGGACAGGGAGGGTCGAGACCCAGTACTTC
CASSPGTGRVETQYF